These 4 T cell receptor beta chains share one sample of origin, sequenced in a study of T cell repertoires and HLA-DP antigens. These receptors have no known antigen. Clones were sequenced by immunoSEQ multiplex PCR, and TCRdb holds only the in-frame ones, with some missing. Among over 100,000 clones, 80% to 95% were seen once, and the ten largest hold 0.27%. Sequencing was carried out using CD4+ T cells from PBMCs. Receptors originate from a woman aged 18-29 years in good health and CMV-seronegative.

J is TRBJ1-1 and V is TRBV29-1; a possible D gene is TRBD1 (5 bases). Germline values: CDR1 SQVTM, CDR2 ANQGSEA. Trimming cost V 5 bases and J 0 bases, with 13 bases left between them. The CDR3 length is 14 residues. In nucleotides, the CDR3 is TGCAGCGTTCCCCATCCACAGGTGAACACTGAAGCTTTCTTT. It is translated as CSVPHPQVNTEAFF.

This sequence joins TRBV28 and TRBJ1-2, with unresolved D. The CDR3 extends over 11 amino acids. Between the trimmed V and J ends, which lost 2 bases and 7 bases, there was a span of 5 bases. Germline V gene sequence: CDR1 MDHEN, CDR2 SYDVKM. CDR3 residues: CASSLRSGYTF. Written as DNA, the CDR3 is TGTGCCAGCAGTTTACGAAGTGGCTACACCTTC.

The chain links TRBV7-6 to TRBJ1-5; D is uncertain. The CDR3 extends over 15 amino acids. The germline CDR1 and CDR2 sequences are SGHVS and FNYEAQ. V lost 2 bases to trimming and J lost 5 bases, with 13 bases between them. The CDR3 bases are TGTGCCAGCAGCTTACAGTCCGGGCCGCATCAGCCCCAGCATTTT. Its translation: CASSLQSGPHQPQHF.

The chain employs TRBV5-5 and TRBJ1-6, with 7 bases aligning to TRBD1. V shed 2 bases and J 8 bases; nucleotides not matched to a gene: 10. The length of the CDR3 is 16 residues. Per germline, CDR1 SGHKS and CDR2 YYEKEE (reference sequence). CDR3 nucleotide sequence: TGTGCCAGCAGCTTAGATCCAGGGACAGAATATTCACCCCTCCACTTT. This gives the protein CASSLDPGTEYSPLHF.